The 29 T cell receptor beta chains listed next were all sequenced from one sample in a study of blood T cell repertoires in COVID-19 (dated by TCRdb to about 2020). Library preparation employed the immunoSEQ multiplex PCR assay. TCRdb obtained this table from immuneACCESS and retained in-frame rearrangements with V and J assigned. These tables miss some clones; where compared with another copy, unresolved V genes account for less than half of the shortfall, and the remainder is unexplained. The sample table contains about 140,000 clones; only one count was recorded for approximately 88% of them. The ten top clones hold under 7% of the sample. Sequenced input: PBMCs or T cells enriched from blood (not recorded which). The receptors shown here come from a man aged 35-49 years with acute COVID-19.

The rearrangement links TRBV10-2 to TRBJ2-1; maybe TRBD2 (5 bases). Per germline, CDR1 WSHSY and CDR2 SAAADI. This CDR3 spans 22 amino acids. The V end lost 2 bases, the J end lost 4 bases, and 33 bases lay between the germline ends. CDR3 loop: CASSESPRGGQALGSGYNEQFF. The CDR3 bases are TGCGCCAGCAGTGAGAGTCCCCGGGGTGGGCAAGCCTTGGGTTCGGGATACAATGAGCAGTTCTTC.

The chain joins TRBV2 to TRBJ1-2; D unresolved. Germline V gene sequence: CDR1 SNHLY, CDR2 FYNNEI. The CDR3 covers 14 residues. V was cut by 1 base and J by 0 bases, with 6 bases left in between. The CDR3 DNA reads TGTGCCAGCAGTGAAGAACCGGCTAACTATGGCTACACCTTC. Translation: CASSEEPANYGYTF.

CDR3 residues: CASSPPAQGADEQYF. CDR3 nucleotides: TGCGCCAGCAGCCCCCCGGCCCAAGGCGCGGACGAGCAGTACTTC. This chain joins TRBV4-1 and TRBJ2-7; D is uncertain. Trimming took 4 bases from V and 5 from J, leaving 18 bases between them. CDR3 size: 15 residues. Germline values: CDR1 MGHRA, CDR2 YSYEKL.

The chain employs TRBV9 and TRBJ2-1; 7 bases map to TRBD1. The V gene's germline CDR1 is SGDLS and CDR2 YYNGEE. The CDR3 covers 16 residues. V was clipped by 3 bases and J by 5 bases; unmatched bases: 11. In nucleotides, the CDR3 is TGTGCCAGCAGCGGATCGACAGGGCCCGGGCACAATGAGCAGTTCTTC. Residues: CASSGSTGPGHNEQFF.

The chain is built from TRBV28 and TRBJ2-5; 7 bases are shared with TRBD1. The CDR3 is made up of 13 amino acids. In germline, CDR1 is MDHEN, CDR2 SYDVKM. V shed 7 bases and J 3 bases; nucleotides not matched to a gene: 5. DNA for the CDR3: TGTGCCAGCACCGGGACAGTAGAAGAGACCCAGTACTTC. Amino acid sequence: CASTGTVEETQYF.

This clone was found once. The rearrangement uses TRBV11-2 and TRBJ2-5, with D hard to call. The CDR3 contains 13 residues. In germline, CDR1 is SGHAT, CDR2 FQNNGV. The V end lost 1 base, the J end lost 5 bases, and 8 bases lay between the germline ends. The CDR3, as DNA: TGTGCCAGCAGCTTAGGGTTCGGGGAGACCCAGTACTTC. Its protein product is CASSLGFGETQYF.

The DNA for the CDR3 is TGTGCCAGCATTAATCGGGGGGCGGAAGGCTACACCTTC. It encodes CASINRGAEGYTF. This chain uses TRBV6-5 with TRBJ1-2, with TRBD1 as a possible D gene (6 bases). Germline assignment: CDR1 MNHEY and CDR2 SVGAGI. V was clipped by 7 bases and J by 8 bases, with 17 bases between them. The CDR3 runs to 13 residues.

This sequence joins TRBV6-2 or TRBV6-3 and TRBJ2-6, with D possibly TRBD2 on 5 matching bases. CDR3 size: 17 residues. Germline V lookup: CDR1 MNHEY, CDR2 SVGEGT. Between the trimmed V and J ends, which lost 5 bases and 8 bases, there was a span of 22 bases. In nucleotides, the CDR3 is TGTGCCAGCAGTCAGCGGCCCCGTTATCTGAGGCCCAACGTCCTGACTTTC. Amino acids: CASSQRPRYLRPNVLTF.

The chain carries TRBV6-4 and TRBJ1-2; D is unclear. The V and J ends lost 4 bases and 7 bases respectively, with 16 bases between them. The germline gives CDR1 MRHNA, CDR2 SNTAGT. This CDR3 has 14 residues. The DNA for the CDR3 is TGTGCCAGCAGTGTTAGCCCCGGGGATGGTGGCTACACCTTC. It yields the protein CASSVSPGDGGYTF.

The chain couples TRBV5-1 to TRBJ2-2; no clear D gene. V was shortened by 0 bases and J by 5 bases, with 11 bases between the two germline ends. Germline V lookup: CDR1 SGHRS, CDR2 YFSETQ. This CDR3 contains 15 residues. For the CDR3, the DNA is TGCGCCAGCAGCTTGGAGATGGCTAGGACCGGGGAGCTGTTTTTT. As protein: CASSLEMARTGELFF. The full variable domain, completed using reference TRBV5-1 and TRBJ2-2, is KAGVTQTPRYLIKTRGQQVTLSCSPISGHRSVSWYQQTPGQGLQFLFEYFSETQRNKGNFPGRFSGRQFSNSRSEMNVSTLELGDSALYLCASSLEMARTGELFFGEGSRLTVL.

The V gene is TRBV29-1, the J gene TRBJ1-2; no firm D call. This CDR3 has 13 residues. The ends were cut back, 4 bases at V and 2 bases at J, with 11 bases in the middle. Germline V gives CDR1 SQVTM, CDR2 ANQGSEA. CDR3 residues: CSVGTQTNYGYTF. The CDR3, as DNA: TGCAGCGTTGGGACTCAAACCAACTATGGCTACACCTTC.

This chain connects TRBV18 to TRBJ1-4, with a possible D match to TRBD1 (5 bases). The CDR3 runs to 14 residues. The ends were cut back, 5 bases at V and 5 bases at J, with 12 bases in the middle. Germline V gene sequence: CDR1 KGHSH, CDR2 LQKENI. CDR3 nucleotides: TGTGCCAGCTCATCGTCAGGGCAGAATGAAAAACTGTTTTTT. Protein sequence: CASSSSGQNEKLFF.

Here the CDR3 reads CASSALTGGGTEAFF. The CDR3 nucleotides are TGTGCCAGCAGCGCCCTGACAGGGGGAGGAACTGAAGCTTTCTTT. The rearrangement links TRBV5-6 to TRBJ1-1; 9 bases map to TRBD1. This CDR3 is built from 15 residues. V lost 4 bases and J lost 5; bases outside the gene matches: 9. Germline-derived CDR1 and CDR2 are SGHDT and YYEEEE.

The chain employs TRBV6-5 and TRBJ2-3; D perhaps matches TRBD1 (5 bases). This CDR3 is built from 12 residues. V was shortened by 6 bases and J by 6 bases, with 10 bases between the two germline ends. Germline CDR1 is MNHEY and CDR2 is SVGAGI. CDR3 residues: CASSPRVDTQYF. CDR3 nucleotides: TGTGCCAGCAGCCCCAGGGTGGATACGCAGTATTTT.

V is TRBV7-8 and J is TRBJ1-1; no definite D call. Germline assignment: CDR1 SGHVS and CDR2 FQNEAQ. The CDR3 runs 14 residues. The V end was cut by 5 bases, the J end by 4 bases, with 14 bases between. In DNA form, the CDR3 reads TGTGCCAGCAGCCTACCAGGTGAGGGCACTGAAGCTTTCTTT. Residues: CASSLPGEGTEAFF.

For the CDR3, the DNA is TGTGCCAGCAGCAAAGGGACAGTCCCTATAGCCACTGAAGCTTTCTTT. This gives the protein CASSKGTVPIATEAFF. The chain uses TRBV21-1 and TRBJ1-1; the table's D call TRBD1 went unverified against the DNA. TRBV21-1 constitutes a pseudogene. The CDR3 is 16 residues long.

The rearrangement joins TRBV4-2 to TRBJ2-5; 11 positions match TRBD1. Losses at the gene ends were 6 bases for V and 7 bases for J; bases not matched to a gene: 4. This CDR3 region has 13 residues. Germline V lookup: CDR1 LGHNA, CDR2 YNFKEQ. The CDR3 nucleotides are TGTGCCAGCAGAGGGACAGGGGGGCCGACCCAGTACTTC. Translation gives CASRGTGGPTQYF.

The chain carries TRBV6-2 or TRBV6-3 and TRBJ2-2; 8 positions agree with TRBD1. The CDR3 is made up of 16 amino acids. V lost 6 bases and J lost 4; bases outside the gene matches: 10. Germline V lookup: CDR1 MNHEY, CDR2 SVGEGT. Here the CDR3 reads CASSPIRGRSTGELFF. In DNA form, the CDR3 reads TGTGCCAGCAGCCCAATCAGGGGGCGGTCCACCGGGGAGCTGTTTTTT.

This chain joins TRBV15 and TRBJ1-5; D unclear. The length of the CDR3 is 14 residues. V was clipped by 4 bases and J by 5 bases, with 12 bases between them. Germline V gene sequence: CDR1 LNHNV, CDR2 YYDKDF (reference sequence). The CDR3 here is CATSTGGFDQPQHF. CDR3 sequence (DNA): TGTGCCACCAGCACTGGAGGGTTCGATCAGCCCCAGCATTTT.

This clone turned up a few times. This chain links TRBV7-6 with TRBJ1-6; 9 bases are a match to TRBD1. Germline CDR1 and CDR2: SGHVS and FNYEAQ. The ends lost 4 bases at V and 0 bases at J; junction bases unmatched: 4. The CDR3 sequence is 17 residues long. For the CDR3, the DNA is TGTGCCAGCAGCTACGGGACAGGGAGCTCCTATAATTCACCCCTCCACTTT. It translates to CASSYGTGSSYNSPLHF. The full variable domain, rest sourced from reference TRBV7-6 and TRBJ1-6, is GAGVSQSPRYKVTKRGQDVALRCDPISGHVSLYWYRQALGQGPEFLTYFNYEAQQDKSGLPNDRFSAERPEGSISTLTIQRTEQRDSAMYRCASSYGTGSSYNSPLHFGNGTRLTVT.

CDR3 amino acids: CASSLYGRGNQPQHF. CDR3 in DNA: TGTGCCAGCAGTTTATACGGGAGAGGCAATCAGCCCCAGCATTTT. J is TRBJ1-5 and V is TRBV28; unclear D gene. This CDR3 has 15 residues. Germline V gene lookup returns CDR1 MDHEN and CDR2 SYDVKM. Trimming shortened V by 1 base and J by 2 bases, and 9 bases separated the two germline ends.

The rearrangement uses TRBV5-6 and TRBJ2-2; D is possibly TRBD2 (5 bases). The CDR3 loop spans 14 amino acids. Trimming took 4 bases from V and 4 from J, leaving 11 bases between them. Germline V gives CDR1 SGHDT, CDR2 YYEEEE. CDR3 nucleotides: TGTGCCAGCAGCCGTCCGGGGAGCACCGGGGAGCTGTTTTTT. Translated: CASSRPGSTGELFF. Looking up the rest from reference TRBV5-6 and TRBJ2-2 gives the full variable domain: DAGVTQSPTHLIKTRGQQVTLRCSPKSGHDTVSWYQQALGQGPQFIFQYYEEEERQRGNFPDRFSGHQFPNYSSELNVNALLLGDSALYLCASSRPGSTGELFFGEGSRLTVL.

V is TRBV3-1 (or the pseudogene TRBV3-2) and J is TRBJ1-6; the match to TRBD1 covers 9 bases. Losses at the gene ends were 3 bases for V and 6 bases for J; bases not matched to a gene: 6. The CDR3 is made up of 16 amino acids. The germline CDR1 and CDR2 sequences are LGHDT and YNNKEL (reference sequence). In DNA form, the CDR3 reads TGTGCCAGCAGCCACGCCTCGACAGGGGGTAATTCACCCCTCCACTTT. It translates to CASSHASTGGNSPLHF.

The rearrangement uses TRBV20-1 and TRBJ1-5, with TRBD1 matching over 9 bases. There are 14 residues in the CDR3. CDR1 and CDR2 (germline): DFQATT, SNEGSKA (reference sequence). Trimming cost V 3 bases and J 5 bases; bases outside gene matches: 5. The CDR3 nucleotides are TGCAGTGCTAGTTTGGGACAGGGAGATCAGCCCCAGCATTTT. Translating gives CSASLGQGDQPQHF.

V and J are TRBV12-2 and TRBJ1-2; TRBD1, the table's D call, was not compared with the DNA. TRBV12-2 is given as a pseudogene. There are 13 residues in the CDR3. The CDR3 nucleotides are TGTGCAAGTCGCTTAGATTCTGGGACATCGGTGACCTTC. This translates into CASRLDSGTSVTF.

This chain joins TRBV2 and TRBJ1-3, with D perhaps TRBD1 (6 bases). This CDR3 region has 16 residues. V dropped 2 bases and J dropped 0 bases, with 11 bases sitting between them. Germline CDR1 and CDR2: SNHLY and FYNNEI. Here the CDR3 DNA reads TGTGCCAGCAGTGAATCACACAGGGCCTCTGGAAACACCATATATTTT. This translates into CASSESHRASGNTIYF.

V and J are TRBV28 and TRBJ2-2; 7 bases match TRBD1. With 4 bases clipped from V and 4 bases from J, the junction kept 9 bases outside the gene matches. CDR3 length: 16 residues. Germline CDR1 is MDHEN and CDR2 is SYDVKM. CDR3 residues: CASSYPRTGLTGELFF. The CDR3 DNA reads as TGTGCCAGCAGTTACCCCCGGACAGGCCTCACCGGGGAGCTGTTTTTT.

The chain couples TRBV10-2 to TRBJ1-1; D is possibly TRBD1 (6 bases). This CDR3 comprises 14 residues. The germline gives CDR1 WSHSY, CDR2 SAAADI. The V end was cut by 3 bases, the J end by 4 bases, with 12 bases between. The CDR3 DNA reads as TGCGCCAGCAGTGATCCACAGGGCCCCACTGAAGCTTTCTTT. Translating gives CASSDPQGPTEAFF.

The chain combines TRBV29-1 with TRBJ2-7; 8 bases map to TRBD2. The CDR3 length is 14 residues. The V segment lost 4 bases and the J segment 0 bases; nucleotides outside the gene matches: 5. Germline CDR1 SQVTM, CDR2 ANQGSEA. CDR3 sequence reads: CSVVKGTSSYEQYF. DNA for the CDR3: TGCAGCGTTGTAAAGGGGACTAGCTCCTACGAGCAGTACTTC.